The entry that follows covers one T cell receptor (beta chain) sequence. Its target is unknown. The entry originates in a study of T cells in localized non-small cell lung cancer. General study results and limits: Turning up in adjacent lung were a median approximately 58 of the top 100 tumor clones.

Clones were sequenced by immunoSEQ multiplex PCR, and TCRdb holds only the in-frame ones, with some missing. The sample shows some 22,000 clones, less than 85% of them seen only once. The V segment lost 3 bases and the J segment 3 bases; nucleotides outside the gene matches: 12. The CDR3 has 17 amino acids. Germline lookup yields CDR1 SGHAT and CDR2 FQDESV (reference sequence). The TCR sequence derives from a man between 40 and 70 years old with stage I lung adenocarcinoma. Sequences were derived from peripheral blood, sampled before any cancer treatment. The chain combines TRBV11-1 with TRBJ2-3, with 7 bases identical to TRBD2. The CDR3 region is CASSLGGEPPSTDTQYF. In DNA form, the CDR3 reads TGTGCCAGCAGCTTGGGGGGGGAGCCTCCGAGTACAGATACGCAGTATTTT.